The 30 T cell receptor beta chains below all came from one sample that was sequenced in a study of blood T cell repertoires in COVID-19. The assay was immunoSEQ multiplex PCR, and TCRdb's table has in-frame clones only and misses some. The table lists over 130,000 clones, 70% to 90% of them singletons. The sample comprised peripheral blood. These receptor sequences come from a man in his 70s with acute or convalescent COVID-19.

The chain couples TRBV19 to TRBJ2-2; 8 bases are shared with TRBD1. The trim removed 7 bases at V and 0 bases at J, leaving 7 bases unmatched. CDR1 LNHDA and CDR2 SQIVND come from the germline V gene (reference sequence). The CDR3 totals 16 residues. CDR3 sequence: CASTAGGLPNTGELFF. The DNA of the CDR3 is TGTGCCAGTACGGCAGGGGGCCTTCCGAACACCGGGGAGCTGTTTTTT.

This clone came up once. This chain connects TRBV5-6 to TRBJ1-1, with TRBD1 identical over 9 bases. Unmatched junction bases numbered 10, after V lost 5 bases and J lost 2 bases. This CDR3 region has 16 residues. Germline V gene data show CDR1 as SGHDT and CDR2 as YYEEEE. The CDR3 region has the DNA TGTGCCAGCAGGGATACAGGGGGCGCGTCAAACACTGAAGCTTTCTTT. It codes for CASRDTGGASNTEAFF. Full variable domain (outside the CDR3, taken from reference TRBV5-6 and TRBJ1-1): DAGVTQSPTHLIKTRGQQVTLRCSPKSGHDTVSWYQQALGQGPQFIFQYYEEEERQRGNFPDRFSGHQFPNYSSELNVNALLLGDSALYLCASRDTGGASNTEAFFGQGTRLTVV.

CDR3: CSAPGGVSSTDTQYF. CDR3 DNA sequence: TGCAGCGCCCCTGGCGGGGTTTCTAGCACAGATACGCAGTATTTT. The chain carries TRBV29-1 and TRBJ2-3; tentative D call: TRBD2 (6 bases). Germline V gene lookup returns CDR1 SQVTM and CDR2 ANQGSEA. Trimming removed 7 bases from V and 0 bases from J, with 17 bases in between. This CDR3 is 15 amino acids long.

The chain couples TRBV27 to TRBJ2-7; 9 bases fit TRBD1. J lost 0 bases, V lost 5 bases, and 8 bases had no gene match. Germline CDR1 MNHEY, CDR2 SMNVEV (reference sequence). The CDR3 has 16 residues. CDR3 DNA sequence: TGTGCCAGCAGTACCCTCGGACAGGGGCTCTCCTACGAGCAGTACTTC. Translation: CASSTLGQGLSYEQYF.

The chain employs TRBV2 and TRBJ2-4, with 10 nucleotides matching TRBD2. This CDR3 is 13 amino acids long. V lost 7 bases and J lost 8; bases outside the gene matches: 5. Germline CDR1 and CDR2: SNHLY and FYNNEI. CDR3 DNA sequence: TGTGCCAGCAATCCCGGGACTAGCGACATTCAGTACTTC. Translating gives CASNPGTSDIQYF.

V usage is TRBV5-1 and J usage is TRBJ2-1, with a possible D match to TRBD1 (5 bases). Germline V lookup: CDR1 SGHRS, CDR2 YFSETQ. This CDR3 comprises 14 residues. Deletions cut 5 bases from V and 6 bases from J, with 15 bases between. The CDR3 bases are TGCGCCAGCAGTTGGGGCGGATATGTCAATGAGCAGTTCTTC. It is translated as CASSWGGYVNEQFF. Full variable domain (missing parts from reference TRBV5-1 and TRBJ2-1): KAGVTQTPRYLIKTRGQQVTLSCSPISGHRSVSWYQQTPGQGLQFLFEYFSETQRNKGNFPGRFSGRQFSNSRSEMNVSTLELGDSALYLCASSWGGYVNEQFFGPGTRLTVL.

This clone was seen just once. This chain connects TRBV7-9 to TRBJ2-7; 8 bases fit TRBD1. Germline CDR1 is SEHNR and CDR2 is FQNEAQ (reference sequence). CDR3 size: 14 residues. Trimming at V came to 6 bases and at J to 3 bases, leaving 7 bases not matched to a gene. CDR3 loop: CASRPDRELYEQYF. In DNA form, the CDR3 reads TGTGCCAGCAGACCGGACAGGGAACTCTACGAGCAGTACTTC.

The chain carries TRBV24-1 and TRBJ2-5, with D possibly matching TRBD1 (6 bases). This CDR3 has 14 residues. Germline V CDR1 and CDR2: KGHDR, SFDVKD. Trimming removed 1 base at V and 2 bases at J, with 7 bases between. CDR3 coding DNA: TGTGCCACCAGTGATTTTACAGGGCAAGAGACCCAGTACTTC. This sequence encodes CATSDFTGQETQYF.

The J gene is TRBJ2-7, the V gene TRBV11-2; D perhaps matches TRBD1 (6 bases). The CDR3 spans 15 residues. V was clipped by 2 bases and J by 2 bases, with 13 bases between them. The germline V gene encodes CDR1 SGHAT and CDR2 FQNNGV. CDR3 sequence reads: CASSLRAGAPYEQYF. The CDR3 DNA sequence: TGTGCCAGCAGCTTAAGGGCAGGGGCCCCCTACGAGCAGTACTTC.

V usage is TRBV19 and J usage is TRBJ2-7; weak D call: TRBD1 (6 bases). The germline V gene has CDR1 LNHDA and CDR2 SQIVND (reference sequence). The CDR3 consists of 16 residues. With 5 bases removed from V and 2 bases from J, the gap between germline ends came to 19 bases. The CDR3 protein is CASSSIRDTGTYEQYF. The DNA for the CDR3 is TGTGCCAGTAGTTCAATCCGGGACACCGGGACCTACGAGCAGTACTTC.

This clone has only a few counts. This chain joins TRBV7-2 and TRBJ1-1; the D is unclear. The V end was cut by 1 base, the J end by 7 bases, with 4 bases between. The length of the CDR3 is 11 residues. Looked up from germline, CDR1 is SGHTA and CDR2 is FQGNSA. In DNA, the CDR3 is TGTGCCAGCAGCTTAGGAGGTGAAGCTTTCTTT. It encodes CASSLGGEAFF.

This chain links TRBV28 with TRBJ1-1; D remains unclear. Trimming removed 6 bases at V and 5 bases at J, with 13 bases between. Germline-derived CDR1 and CDR2 are MDHEN and SYDVKM. The CDR3 extends over 13 amino acids. The CDR3 nucleotides are TGTGCCAGCAGCCCCCCAGGTTGGACTGAAGCTTTCTTT. Protein sequence: CASSPPGWTEAFF.

The rearrangement joins TRBV6-2 or TRBV6-3 to TRBJ2-7; a possible D gene is TRBD1 (7 bases). The CDR3 loop spans 14 amino acids. With 5 bases removed from V and 2 bases from J, the gap between germline ends came to 13 bases. The germline gives CDR1 MNHEY, CDR2 SVGEGT. The CDR3 DNA is TGTGCCAGCAGTAGACAGGGAGGCCCCTACGAGCAGTACTTC. As protein: CASSRQGGPYEQYF.

This clone was seen a handful of times. This chain uses TRBV28 with TRBJ2-2; unclear D gene. This CDR3 contains 16 residues. V lost 6 bases, J lost 6 bases, and 20 bases lay in between. CDR1 MDHEN and CDR2 SYDVKM come from the germline V gene. The CDR3 region is CASSPTETSYSGELFF. DNA for the CDR3: TGTGCCAGCAGCCCCACAGAGACCTCTTATTCCGGGGAGCTGTTTTTT.

This chain connects TRBV10-3 to TRBJ1-1; 10 nucleotides match TRBD1. J gave up 7 bases and V 4 bases, and 3 bases lay outside the gene matches. This CDR3 is 13 amino acids long. CDR1 and CDR2 (germline): ENHRY, SYGVKD. Written as DNA, the CDR3 is TGTGCCATCAGTGGGGGACAGGGGAGTGAAGCTTTCTTT. Translation gives CAISGGQGSEAFF.

This chain connects TRBV7-2 to TRBJ1-1; a possible D gene is TRBD1 (5 bases). The CDR3 spans 14 residues. Germline CDR1 is SGHTA and CDR2 is FQGNSA. Between the trimmed V and J ends, which lost 2 bases and 1 base, there was a span of 8 bases. The CDR3 reads CASSLNRWNTEAFF. CDR3 DNA: TGTGCCAGCAGCTTAAACAGGTGGAACACTGAAGCTTTCTTT.

This chain links TRBV11-1 with TRBJ2-3, with TRBD2 matching over 7 bases. CDR1 and CDR2 (germline): SGHAT, FQDESV (reference sequence). This CDR3 region has 15 residues. V shed 5 bases and J 1 base; nucleotides not matched to a gene: 6. CDR3 bases: TGTGCCAGCAGCCTAGTGGCGGGAGGCACAGATACGCAGTATTTT. This codes for CASSLVAGGTDTQYF.

This chain uses TRBV3-1 (or the pseudogene TRBV3-2) with TRBJ2-2; TRBD1 agrees at 8 bases. CDR1 and CDR2 from the germline V gene are LGHDT and YNNKEL (reference sequence). With V trimmed by 4 bases and J by 6 bases, 7 bases remained unmatched. This CDR3 is built from 15 residues. CDR3 in amino acids: CASSPRTGRPGELFF. The CDR3, as DNA: TGTGCCAGCAGCCCCAGGACAGGGAGACCCGGGGAGCTGTTTTTT.

The gene calls are TRBV25-1 and TRBJ2-7; perhaps TRBD2 as D (6 bases). From germline, CDR1 is MGHDK and CDR2 SYGVNS. V was trimmed by 5 bases and J by 1 base, leaving 9 bases between them. CDR3 length: 13 amino acids. CDR3: CASSRGYSYEQYF. As DNA, the CDR3 is TGTGCCAGCAGTCGGGGGTATTCCTACGAGCAGTACTTC.

The rearrangement joins TRBV5-1 to TRBJ2-5, with 11 bases aligning to TRBD2. The CDR3 is 16 residues long. Germline V gives CDR1 SGHRS, CDR2 YFSETQ. Trimming at V came to 4 bases and at J to 4 bases, leaving 9 bases not matched to a gene. The CDR3 reads CASSEGLAGFAETQYF. As DNA, the CDR3 is TGCGCCAGCAGCGAAGGACTAGCGGGTTTTGCAGAGACCCAGTACTTC.

The V gene is TRBV11-3, the J gene TRBJ2-7, with a possible D match to TRBD2 (6 bases). Germline CDR1 and CDR2: SGHNT and YENEEA. V shed 0 bases and J shed 3 bases, with 12 bases lying between them. The CDR3 sequence is 15 residues long. This CDR3 reads CASSLEGDSGYEQYF. CDR3 DNA sequence: TGTGCCAGCAGCTTAGAAGGTGATAGCGGCTACGAGCAGTACTTC.

This clone came up a few times. This chain joins TRBV4-1 and TRBJ1-1, with 8 bases matching TRBD1. The CDR3 covers 14 residues. J gave up 5 bases and V 2 bases, and 4 bases lay outside the gene matches. Germline values: CDR1 MGHRA, CDR2 YSYEKL. In DNA, the CDR3 is TGCGCCAGCAGCCAAATGGGACAGGCGACTGAAGCTTTCTTT. This sequence encodes CASSQMGQATEAFF.

The chain uses TRBV6-1 and TRBJ1-5; D is perhaps TRBD1 (6 bases). The V and J ends lost 1 base and 4 bases respectively, with 14 bases between them. Germline values: CDR1 MNHNS, CDR2 SASEGT. This CDR3 has 16 residues. CDR3 residues: CASSEVGGLRNQPQHF. The CDR3 DNA reads as TGTGCCAGCAGTGAAGTGGGGGGGCTAAGGAATCAGCCCCAGCATTTT.

The rearrangement uses TRBV6-6 and TRBJ1-1, with TRBD1 matching 7 bases. Per germline, CDR1 MNHNY and CDR2 SVGAGI (reference sequence). This CDR3 has 14 amino acids. Trimming took 5 bases from V and 2 from J; bases not matched to a gene: 5. The CDR3 nucleotides are TGTGCCAGCAGTCCCCAGGGGGTCAACACTGAAGCTTTCTTT. Translating gives CASSPQGVNTEAFF.

The chain uses TRBV6-2 or TRBV6-3 and TRBJ2-1; 7 positions match TRBD2. Trimming at V came to 6 bases and at J to 9 bases, leaving 14 bases not matched to a gene. Germline-derived CDR1 and CDR2 are MNHEY and SVGEGT. There are 15 residues in the CDR3. As DNA, the CDR3 is TGTGCCAGCAGCGCTGGGGCGGGAGATGTATTTGAGCAGTTCTTC. Amino acid sequence: CASSAGAGDVFEQFF.

V is TRBV6-5 and J is TRBJ2-7, with 9 bases lining up with TRBD1. Germline assignment: CDR1 MNHEY and CDR2 SVGAGI. The CDR3 sequence is 14 residues long. The V segment lost 6 bases and the J segment 2 bases; nucleotides outside the gene matches: 5. CDR3 DNA: TGTGCCAGCAGGGGGGACAGGGAGGCCTACGAGCAGTACTTC. This sequence encodes CASRGDREAYEQYF.

This clone appeared once. The V gene is TRBV6-4, the J gene TRBJ2-3; TRBD2 matches 12 bases. The CDR3 has 15 amino acids. CDR1 and CDR2 (germline): MRHNA, SNTAGT. Germline trimming cut 4 bases from V and 9 bases from J; bases unmatched to any gene: 8. DNA for the CDR3: TGTGCCAGCAGTGGGACTAGCGGGGACATCGGGACGCAGTATTTT. It codes for CASSGTSGDIGTQYF.

The V call is TRBV7-9, the J call TRBJ1-4, with D possibly being TRBD1 (5 bases). Trimming removed 2 bases at V and 3 bases at J, with 13 bases between. The CDR3 is 16 amino acids. Germline V CDR1 and CDR2: SEHNR, FQNEAQ (reference sequence). The CDR3 is CASSLTWQGPNEKLFF. The CDR3 DNA follows: TGTGCCAGCAGCTTAACATGGCAGGGCCCTAATGAAAAACTGTTTTTT.

This clone was recorded once. The chain is built from TRBV28 and TRBJ1-4, with TRBD1 as a possible D gene (6 bases). V lost 3 bases and J lost 3, with 14 bases in between. This CDR3 contains 16 residues. Per the germline V gene, CDR1 is MDHEN and CDR2 is SYDVKM. The DNA for the CDR3 is TGTGCCAGCAGTTTGGCGGACAGAAGGGCTAATGAAAAACTGTTTTTT. It specifies CASSLADRRANEKLFF.

V gene TRBV15 combines with J gene TRBJ2-3; D is perhaps TRBD2 (6 bases). The ends were cut back, 5 bases at V and 2 bases at J, with 11 bases in the middle. Germline assignment: CDR1 LNHNV and CDR2 YYDKDF (reference sequence). The CDR3 consists of 14 residues. The CDR3 DNA sequence: TGTGCCACCAGCGGGGGGAGGCCCACAGATACGCAGTATTTT. Protein product: CATSGGRPTDTQYF.